The 16 T cell receptor beta chains reported below all come from one sample, sequenced in a study of glioma-infiltrating T cells (dated by TCRdb to 2016 to 2017). Instrument used: Illumina MiSeq. TCR alpha and beta CDR3 regions were amplified with the iRepertoire nested amplicon-rescue multiplex PCR (arm-PCR) platform from RNA. The public reads were reprocessed in TCRdb via fastp at Q25 and MiXCR, keeping in-frame beta chains. Rows matching on CDR3 protein sequence are summarized as one entry with the most common DNA and genes. The table for this sample lists about 200,000 distinct CDR3 sequences; roughly 32% of them were counted only once. 20% to 25% of the sample lies in the top ten. The sequenced material came from glioma tissue, nonneoplastic brain tissue, or PBMCs (not recorded which). These receptors were obtained from a human donor with low-grade glioma or glioblastoma, undergoing nonglioma brain surgery, or in good health (not recorded which).

This clonotype was picked up many times. J is TRBJ1-1 and V is TRBV20-1; D may be TRBD1 (5 bases). V lost 7 bases, J lost 4 bases, and 19 bases lay in between. Germline V gene lookup returns CDR1 DFQATT and CDR2 SNEGSKA (reference sequence). This CDR3 comprises 14 residues. CDR3 in DNA: TGCAGTGGACTAGAGATCTTGGGGGGCACTGAAGCTTTCTTT. Translation gives CSGLEILGGTEAFF.

This clonotype was seen more than once but under ten times. A read error may account for a junction end that differs from germline. The genes are TRBV20-1 and TRBJ2-7, with D perhaps TRBD2 (5 bases). Germline-derived CDR1 and CDR2 are DFQATT and SNEGSKA (reference sequence). The CDR3 has 13 amino acids. The CDR3 coding sequence is TGCATTGCTAGAGATGGAGGCCCCTACGAGCAGTACTTC. Translated, it gives CIARDGGPYEQYF.

The rearrangement links TRBV9 to TRBJ2-1, with D perhaps being TRBD1 or TRBD2 (5 bases each). The CDR3 is 15 residues long. Per germline, CDR1 SGDLS and CDR2 YYNGEE. Trimming cost V 2 bases and J 9 bases, with 18 bases left between them. The CDR3 loop is CASSVYGTPTSEQFF. As DNA, the CDR3 is TGTGCCAGCAGCGTTTACGGGACCCCTACTAGTGAGCAGTTCTTC.

The V call is TRBV7-2, the J call TRBJ1-3; D ambiguous. The CDR3 contains 15 residues. CDR1 SGHTA and CDR2 FQGNSA come from the germline V gene. V lost 5 bases and J 0 bases, leaving 11 bases between the germline ends. The CDR3 sequence is CASSLRGISGNTIYF. CDR3 nucleotide sequence: TGTGCCAGCAGCCTGCGCGGGATCTCTGGAAACACCATATATTTT.

As to this clonotype: A much larger clone differs from this one at a single base, so this may be a read error. The genes are TRBV3-1 and TRBJ1-5; unclear D gene. The germline CDR1 and CDR2 sequences are LGHDT and YNNKEL (reference sequence). The CDR3 has 14 amino acids. This CDR3 reads CASSQVWYSKPQNF. In nucleotides, the CDR3 is TGTGCCAGCAGCCAAGTCTGGTATAGCAAGCCCCAGAATTTT.

As for this clonotype: This may be a read error, as it is one base from a much larger clone. The V gene is TRBV5-1, the J gene TRBJ2-5; 11 bases are shared with TRBD2. The CDR3 extends over 16 amino acids. With 4 bases clipped from V and 4 bases from J, the junction kept 9 bases outside the gene matches. Looked up from germline, CDR1 is SGHRS and CDR2 is YFSETQ. This chain's CDR3 is CASSRVAGGLGETQYF. The DNA for the CDR3 is TGCGCCAGCAGCCGAGTAGCGGGAGGGTTGGGAGAGACCCAGTACTTC.

The sample holds one count of this clonotype. This sequence may be a read error, since a much larger clone differs from it by one base. The rearrangement joins TRBV28 to TRBJ1-1; a possible D gene is TRBD1 (5 bases). V was shortened by 4 bases and J by 11 bases, with 14 bases between the two germline ends. The CDR3 runs to 12 residues. Germline lookup yields CDR1 MDHEN and CDR2 SYDVKM. CDR3 amino acids: CASSSRGVGAFF. CDR3 bases: TGTGCCAGCAGTTCAAGAGGGGTTGGGGCTTTCTTT.

Many counts were recorded for this clonotype. The chain has TRBV7-6 and TRBJ2-3; TRBD1 might be the D (6 bases). The CDR3 loop spans 15 amino acids. CDR1 and CDR2 from the germline V gene are SGHVS and FNYEAQ. V lost 6 bases and J 2 bases, leaving 15 bases between the germline ends. The CDR3 loop reads CASRPTGSYTDTQYF. For the CDR3, the DNA is TGTGCCAGCAGACCCACAGGGAGTTACACAGATACGCAGTATTTT.

Details on this clonotype: Given a much more abundant clone one base away, this may be a read error. The chain couples TRBV12-3 or TRBV12-4 to TRBJ2-7, with 10 bases aligning to TRBD1. This CDR3 has 14 residues. CDR3 in amino acids: CAISTTGGPYEQYF. The CDR3, as DNA: TGTGCCATCAGTACGACAGGGGGCCCCTACGAGCAGTACTTC.

This clonotype came up once. This chain uses TRBV27 with TRBJ2-5; 10 positions agree with TRBD1. CDR3 length equals 15 residues. The J segment lost 5 bases and the V segment lost 6 bases, leaving 9 bases of the junction unmatched. In germline, CDR1 is MNHEY, CDR2 SMNVEV (reference sequence). Here the CDR3 DNA reads TGTGCCAGCAGACCGGGACAGGGGTCCGGGGAGACCCAGTACTTC. Residues: CASRPGQGSGETQYF.

This clonotype was seen only a few times. The genes are TRBV29-1 and TRBJ2-1; TRBD2 might be the D (6 bases). Trimming took off 4 bases at V and 7 bases at J, with 11 bases between the two ends. CDR3 length equals 12 residues. The germline V gene has CDR1 SQVTM and CDR2 ANQGSEA. Here the CDR3 reads CSVVRGWNEQFF. In DNA form, the CDR3 reads TGCAGCGTTGTCCGGGGGTGGAATGAGCAGTTCTTC.

In regard to this clonotype: A junction end diverges from the germline sequence, so it may reflect a read error. The chain joins TRBV5-1 to TRBJ2-3; D is ambiguous. Germline loops: CDR1 SGHRS, CDR2 YFSETQ. The CDR3 is 13 amino acids. The CDR3 protein is CASSFGSTDTHYF. CDR3 in DNA: TGCGCCAGCAGCTTCGGGTCCACAGATACGCATTATTTT.

This clonotype showed up many times. The chain links TRBV6-1 to TRBJ2-5, with TRBD2 matching 11 bases. The length of the CDR3 is 19 residues. Trimming at V came to 6 bases and at J to 5 bases, leaving 20 bases not matched to a gene. Germline lookup yields CDR1 MNHNS and CDR2 SASEGT. The CDR3 loop reads CASRALAGGTVLSQETQYF. The CDR3 coding sequence is TGTGCCAGCAGGGCGCTAGCGGGAGGCACCGTCCTTAGTCAGGAGACCCAGTACTTC.

This rearrangement joins TRBV28 to TRBJ2-1; no clear D gene. Germline loops: CDR1 MDHEN, CDR2 SYDVKM. The CDR3 spans 12 residues. Trimming cost V 5 bases and J 6 bases, with 8 bases left between them. DNA for the CDR3: TGTGCCAGCAGTCAATCCGGCAATGAGCAGTTCTTC. Protein sequence: CASSQSGNEQFF.

This clonotype was counted many times. This chain uses TRBV6-6 with TRBJ2-7, with 8 bases that match TRBD2. Trimming at V came to 2 bases and at J to 6 bases, leaving 15 bases not matched to a gene. Germline loops: CDR1 MNHNY, CDR2 SVGAGI (reference sequence). The CDR3 is 17 residues long. CDR3 loop: CASSYIGWGGRRVEQYF. CDR3 nucleotide sequence: TGTGCCAGCAGTTACATCGGGTGGGGCGGGAGGCGGGTCGAGCAGTACTTC.

This clonotype occurred many times. The V gene is TRBV28, the J gene TRBJ1-1; possibly TRBD1 for D (5 bases). This CDR3 has 17 amino acids. Trimming shortened V by 7 bases and J by 4 bases, and 25 bases separated the two germline ends. The germline V gene encodes CDR1 MDHEN and CDR2 SYDVKM. The CDR3 DNA reads as TGTGCCAGCAAAGCTTTCTCCTACAGGAGTAAGGGCACTGAAGCTTTCTTT. Its translation is CASKAFSYRSKGTEAFF.